Each of the 29 T cell receptor beta chains below was sequenced from the same sample in a study of cytomegalovirus exposure and HLA in healthy donors. The primer mix had 60 Vbeta and 13 Jbeta primers. TCRdb's table, derived via immunoSEQ multiplex PCR, lists solely in-frame clones and lacks some. The sample contains more than 140,000 clones, just under 85% of which appear only once. The sequencing sample was made of PBMCs. The receptors were sampled from a woman aged 40 to 55 in good health and CMV-seronegative.

The V and J genes are TRBV7-9 and TRBJ2-1; 12 bases align to TRBD2. V lost 3 bases to trimming and J lost 8 bases; unmatched junction nucleotides: 2. The CDR3 is made up of 14 amino acids. The germline gives CDR1 SEHNR, CDR2 FQNEAQ (reference sequence). The chain's CDR3 is CASSLTSGSDEQFF. The CDR3 DNA sequence: TGTGCCAGCAGCTTGACTAGCGGGAGTGATGAGCAGTTCTTC.

J is TRBJ2-2 and V is TRBV12-5; 8 nucleotides align to TRBD1. V lost 5 bases and J lost 5; bases outside the gene matches: 13. Germline V CDR1 and CDR2: LGHNT, FRNRAP. CDR3 length equals 17 residues. The CDR3 reads CASGRNLGTGHTGELFF. The CDR3 DNA follows: TGTGCTAGTGGTCGCAATTTAGGGACAGGTCATACCGGGGAGCTGTTTTTT.

V is TRBV28 and J is TRBJ2-7; 9 bases are shared with TRBD1. The trim removed 9 bases at V and 3 bases at J, leaving 6 bases unmatched. This CDR3 contains 13 residues. Germline V gene lookup returns CDR1 MDHEN and CDR2 SYDVKM. The CDR3 spells CASYTGGGYEQYF. CDR3 DNA: TGTGCCAGTTACACAGGGGGCGGCTACGAGCAGTACTTC.

J is TRBJ1-1 and V is TRBV5-1; 9 positions match TRBD1. Losses at the gene ends were 0 bases for V and 7 bases for J; bases not matched to a gene: 13. CDR1 and CDR2 from the germline V gene are SGHRS and YFSETQ. There are 17 residues in the CDR3. The CDR3 bases are TGCGCCAGCAGCTTGGGGGTAACCGGGACAGGGCCTGATGAAGCTTTCTTT. Amino acids: CASSLGVTGTGPDEAFF.

V usage is TRBV18 and J usage is TRBJ1-2; 8 bases agree with TRBD1. Germline CDR1 and CDR2: KGHSH and LQKENI. CDR3 size: 13 residues. V was pared by 6 bases and J by 4 bases, with 4 bases of the junction left unmatched. The CDR3 spells CASSQTGAYGYTF. The DNA for the CDR3 is TGTGCCAGCTCTCAGACAGGGGCCTATGGCTACACCTTC. Full variable domain (missing parts from reference TRBV18 and TRBJ1-2): NAGVMQNPRHLVRRRGQEARLRCSPMKGHSHVYWYRQLPEEGLKFMVYLQKENIIDESGMPKERFSAEFPKEGPSILRIQQVVRGDSAAYFCASSQTGAYGYTFGSGTRLTVV.

This rearrangement joins TRBV7-9 to TRBJ1-1, with D maybe TRBD1 (6 bases). The CDR3 consists of 15 residues. Germline CDR1 SEHNR, CDR2 FQNEAQ (reference sequence). V dropped 5 bases and J dropped 5 bases, with 18 bases sitting between them. CDR3 protein: CASSPKTAGETEAFF. The CDR3, as DNA: TGTGCCAGCAGCCCAAAAACCGCAGGGGAAACTGAAGCTTTCTTT.

The gene calls are TRBV12-5 and TRBJ2-5; 8 nucleotides line up with TRBD2. With V trimmed by 5 bases and J by 4 bases, 12 bases remained unmatched. Germline V gene lookup returns CDR1 LGHNT and CDR2 FRNRAP. The CDR3 has 16 amino acids. As DNA, the CDR3 is TGTGCTAGTGGTCTCTTTGGGGGACTAGTCAGAGAGACCCAGTACTTC. Translation: CASGLFGGLVRETQYF.

A single count supports this clone. V is TRBV6-5 and J is TRBJ2-7; D remains unclear. The CDR3 is 13 amino acids. The germline V gene has CDR1 MNHEY and CDR2 SVGAGI. V was clipped by 8 bases and J by 2 bases, with 13 bases between them. CDR3 in amino acids: CASSNGPPYEQYF. The CDR3 DNA sequence: TGTGCCAGCTCAAATGGGCCTCCCTACGAGCAGTACTTC.

The genes are TRBV4-1 and TRBJ1-5; 7 bases fit TRBD1. There are 15 residues in the CDR3. The germline V gene encodes CDR1 MGHRA and CDR2 YSYEKL. V was pared by 6 bases and J by 1 base, with 6 bases of the junction left unmatched. CDR3 sequence (DNA): TGCGCCAGCAGTGACAGGGTCAGCAGCAATCAGCCCCAGCATTTT. This codes for CASSDRVSSNQPQHF.

The chain employs TRBV28 and TRBJ2-1; 7 bases align to TRBD1. V lost 4 bases to trimming and J lost 0 bases; unmatched junction nucleotides: 3. Germline assignment: CDR1 MDHEN and CDR2 SYDVKM. This CDR3 region has 15 residues. The CDR3 DNA is TGTGCCAGCAGTTCTGGGACAGTCTCCTACAATGAGCAGTTCTTC. Translated: CASSSGTVSYNEQFF.

The rearrangement uses TRBV11-3 and TRBJ2-6; 9 bases are shared with TRBD1. V was clipped by 4 bases and J by 13 bases; unmatched bases: 11. CDR1 SGHNT and CDR2 YENEEA come from the germline V gene. The CDR3 loop spans 15 amino acids. The CDR3 coding sequence is TGTGCCAGCAGCTCGGACAGGGGCCCTCAGGATGTCCTGACTTTC. Amino acid sequence: CASSSDRGPQDVLTF. The full variable domain, rest sourced from reference TRBV11-3 and TRBJ2-6, is EAGVVQSPRYKIIEKKQPVAFWCNPISGHNTLYWYLQNLGQGPELLIRYENEEAVDDSQLPKDRFSAERLKGVDSTLKIQPAELGDSAVYLCASSSDRGPQDVLTFGAGSRLTVL.

This chain links TRBV4-3 with TRBJ1-5; D might be TRBD1 (5 bases). CDR1 and CDR2 (germline): LGHNA, YSLEER. V was trimmed by 1 base and J by 0 bases, leaving 13 bases between them. The CDR3 sequence is 17 residues long. The chain's CDR3 is CASSQALGGGSNQPQHF. For the CDR3, the DNA is TGCGCCAGCAGCCAAGCCTTGGGGGGGGGTAGCAATCAGCCCCAGCATTTT.

The chain couples TRBV28 to TRBJ1-2, with D maybe TRBD1 (6 bases). V was cut by 8 bases and J by 2 bases, with 12 bases left in between. This CDR3 comprises 13 residues. From germline, CDR1 is MDHEN and CDR2 SYDVKM. CDR3 residues: CASDPDRNYGYTF. The CDR3 nucleotides read TGTGCCAGCGATCCCGACAGGAACTATGGCTACACCTTC.

The chain uses TRBV6-6 and TRBJ1-2, with D tentatively TRBD1 (5 bases). This CDR3 comprises 13 residues. V was shortened by 7 bases and J by 6 bases, with 15 bases between the two germline ends. Germline V gene data show CDR1 as MNHNY and CDR2 as SVGAGI (reference sequence). The CDR3 DNA follows: TGTGCCAGCACCCCCCAGGGTTTGGATGGCTACACCTTC. It specifies CASTPQGLDGYTF.

CDR3: CASSYNGGDTEAFF. The CDR3 bases are TGTGCCAGCAGTTACAATGGGGGGGACACTGAAGCTTTCTTT. J is TRBJ1-1 and V is TRBV6-6; D is possibly TRBD1 (5 bases). CDR1 and CDR2 (germline): MNHNY, SVGAGI (reference sequence). This CDR3 has 14 amino acids. V lost 2 bases to trimming and J lost 3 bases, with 10 bases between them.

The chain joins TRBV27 to TRBJ2-1; 11 positions agree with TRBD2. The CDR3 contains 17 residues. Losses at the gene ends were 7 bases for V and 2 bases for J; bases not matched to a gene: 10. CDR1 is MNHEY, CDR2 SMNVEV, per germline (reference sequence). The CDR3 nucleotides read TGTGCCAGCACCTCCTTTCGACTAGCGGGACCCTACAATGAGCAGTTCTTC. It translates to CASTSFRLAGPYNEQFF.

The V gene is TRBV9, the J gene TRBJ1-2; D perhaps matches TRBD1 (5 bases). The CDR3 spans 14 residues. Germline-derived CDR1 and CDR2 are SGDLS and YYNGEE. V was shortened by 0 bases and J by 7 bases, with 13 bases between the two germline ends. The CDR3 DNA sequence: TGTGCCAGCAGCGTAGATGTGGGTCAGGGTGGCTACACCTTC. This codes for CASSVDVGQGGYTF.

The chain employs TRBV2 and TRBJ1-6, with a tentative D call TRBD1 (5 bases). CDR1 is SNHLY, CDR2 FYNNEI, per germline. Trimming took off 6 bases at V and 7 bases at J, with 10 bases between the two ends. CDR3 length: 13 amino acids. CDR3 bases: TGTGCCAGCAGCCCCCCAGGGAATTCACCCCTCCACTTT. The encoded protein is CASSPPGNSPLHF.

This chain uses TRBV14 with TRBJ2-7; the match to TRBD1 covers 8 bases. Trimming at V came to 5 bases and at J to 4 bases, leaving 7 bases not matched to a gene. The germline gives CDR1 SGHDN, CDR2 FVKESK. The CDR3 consists of 14 residues. The CDR3 is CASSRRTGSYEQYF. The DNA for the CDR3 is TGTGCCAGCAGCAGAAGGACAGGGTCTTACGAGCAGTACTTC.

The chain has TRBV7-9 and TRBJ2-5; no clear D gene. The length of the CDR3 is 14 residues. Trimming left V 2 bases short and J 1 base short, with 8 bases between. CDR1 is SEHNR and CDR2 is FQNEAQ in the germline V gene (reference sequence). CDR3 loop: CASSLYNTQETQYF. CDR3 nucleotide sequence: TGTGCCAGCAGCTTATATAACACCCAAGAGACCCAGTACTTC.

The chain has TRBV10-2 and TRBJ1-2; maybe TRBD1 (5 bases). The CDR3 has 13 residues. V gave up 4 bases and J gave up 5 bases, with 11 bases separating them. Per germline, CDR1 WSHSY and CDR2 SAAADI. The CDR3 spells CASSVDSQYGYTF. The CDR3 DNA follows: TGCGCCAGCAGTGTCGACAGCCAATATGGCTACACCTTC.

The chain is built from TRBV19 and TRBJ2-1, with a weak D call TRBD2 (7 bases). This CDR3 contains 15 residues. Trimming left V 4 bases short and J 2 bases short, with 12 bases between. Germline V gives CDR1 LNHDA, CDR2 SQIVND (reference sequence). The CDR3: CASSTGRGTYNEQFF. As DNA, the CDR3 is TGTGCCAGTAGTACGGGGAGGGGGACCTACAATGAGCAGTTCTTC.

A few counts support this clone. The V gene is TRBV5-6, the J gene TRBJ1-1, with D perhaps matching TRBD1 (6 bases). V was trimmed by 5 bases and J by 4 bases, leaving 9 bases between them. Germline assignment: CDR1 SGHDT and CDR2 YYEEEE. The CDR3 extends over 12 amino acids. CDR3 sequence (DNA): TGTGCCAGCAGTCCAGGGGCCACTGAAGCTTTCTTT. Translating it yields CASSPGATEAFF.

The chain combines TRBV14 with TRBJ2-1; D is perhaps TRBD1 (7 bases). Germline-derived CDR1 and CDR2 are SGHDN and FVKESK. V was trimmed by 4 bases and J by 0 bases, leaving 16 bases between them. The CDR3 covers 17 residues. The CDR3 spells CASSRLGGDSSYNEQFF. The CDR3 nucleotides read TGTGCCAGCAGCCGACTCGGCGGGGACAGCTCCTACAATGAGCAGTTCTTC.

This sequence joins TRBV5-1 and TRBJ2-7; 8 bases match TRBD1. The V and J ends lost 3 bases and 6 bases, in that order; junction bases with no gene match: 8. The germline V gene encodes CDR1 SGHRS and CDR2 YFSETQ. This CDR3 spans 14 amino acids. The chain's CDR3 is CASSYSGGLGEQYF. In nucleotides, the CDR3 is TGCGCCAGCAGCTATTCAGGGGGCTTGGGCGAGCAGTACTTC.

The chain employs TRBV19 and TRBJ2-7; 9 bases fit TRBD1. CDR1 LNHDA and CDR2 SQIVND come from the germline V gene (reference sequence). The CDR3 totals 17 residues. The trim removed 3 bases at V and 4 bases at J, leaving 13 bases unmatched. The CDR3 is CASSIEVGTGRSYEQYF. The CDR3 DNA reads as TGTGCCAGTAGTATTGAGGTTGGGACAGGGCGATCATACGAGCAGTACTTC.

This clone was seen a handful of times. The chain joins TRBV27 to TRBJ2-1; D gene uncertain. Germline V gene sequence: CDR1 MNHEY, CDR2 SMNVEV (reference sequence). This CDR3 region has 14 residues. V was shortened by 8 bases and J by 9 bases, with 20 bases between the two germline ends. This CDR3 is CASAITDPRFEQFF. The CDR3 region has the DNA TGTGCCAGCGCAATTACAGATCCCCGCTTTGAGCAGTTCTTC.

The chain uses TRBV19 and TRBJ2-3; TRBD1 agrees at 7 bases. The CDR3 totals 14 residues. V lost 6 bases to trimming and J lost 3 bases; unmatched junction nucleotides: 6. Germline-derived CDR1 and CDR2 are LNHDA and SQIVND (reference sequence). The CDR3 region has the DNA TGTGCCAGTAGACGACAGGGTTGGACAGATACGCAGTATTTT. Amino acid sequence: CASRRQGWTDTQYF.

The chain has TRBV6-1 and TRBJ2-5; 7 nucleotides match TRBD1. The length of the CDR3 is 15 residues. Trimming removed 5 bases from V and 2 bases from J; junction bases left unmatched: 8. Germline CDR1 is MNHNS and CDR2 is SASEGT. CDR3 DNA sequence: TGTGCCAGCAGTTCAATAGGGACAGATCAAGAGACCCAGTACTTC. Amino acid sequence: CASSSIGTDQETQYF.